A single sample gave rise to the 23 T cell receptor beta chains below, sequenced in a study of technical replicates of blood from several donors. Repertoires were generated with immunoSEQ multiplex PCR, while TCRdb's copy carries only in-frame clones and drops some. The sample records fewer than 90,000 clones, 94% being singletons. The sample comprised T cells isolated from PBMCs. Source of these receptors: a human donor in good health.

The chain links TRBV13 to TRBJ2-7; TRBD1 matches 10 bases. Germline V gene sequence: CDR1 PRHDT, CDR2 FYEKMQ (reference sequence). There are 17 residues in the CDR3. With V trimmed by 4 bases and J by 2 bases, 11 bases remained unmatched. This CDR3 reads CASSSQGGQGIPYEQYF. The CDR3 DNA reads TGTGCCAGCAGCTCCCAAGGGGGACAGGGGATTCCCTACGAGCAGTACTTC.

V usage is TRBV6-1 and J usage is TRBJ1-5, with D perhaps matching TRBD1 (5 bases). V lost 3 bases, J lost 5 bases, and 20 bases lay in between. The germline V gene encodes CDR1 MNHNS and CDR2 SASEGT. The CDR3 covers 17 residues. In DNA form, the CDR3 reads TGTGCCAGCAGTGACCTGCGGGACTTCGAGTTACATCAGCCCCAGCATTTT. Its translation is CASSDLRDFELHQPQHF.

V is TRBV9 and J is TRBJ2-7; 13 bases fit TRBD2. V was pared by 0 bases and J by 5 bases, with 8 bases of the junction left unmatched. CDR3 length equals 17 residues. Looked up from germline, CDR1 is SGDLS and CDR2 is YYNGEE. The CDR3, as DNA: TGTGCCAGCAGCGTAGGCATCCCGGGACTAGCGGGACACGAGCAGTACTTC. Translated, it gives CASSVGIPGLAGHEQYF.

The chain carries TRBV6-1 and TRBJ1-5, with 7 nucleotides matching TRBD1. J gave up 2 bases and V 5 bases, and 6 bases lay outside the gene matches. CDR1 is MNHNS and CDR2 is SASEGT in the germline V gene. This CDR3 has 15 amino acids. In DNA form, the CDR3 reads TGTGCCAGCAGTCCCGACAGGGCGGGCAATCAGCCCCAGCATTTT. Translation: CASSPDRAGNQPQHF.

This chain uses TRBV6-5 with TRBJ1-1, with D tentatively TRBD1 (5 bases). Germline V gene sequence: CDR1 MNHEY, CDR2 SVGAGI. CDR3 length equals 14 residues. V was shortened by 4 bases and J by 8 bases, with 17 bases between the two germline ends. CDR3 DNA: TGTGCCAGCAGTTTTGCAGGGATCGCGTTCGAAGCTTTCTTT. It specifies CASSFAGIAFEAFF.

This chain connects TRBV5-6 to TRBJ1-3, with no clear D. The CDR3 is 16 amino acids. Germline loops: CDR1 SGHDT, CDR2 YYEEEE. The V end was cut by 2 bases, the J end by 0 bases, with 12 bases between. The CDR3: CASSFNPVISGNTIYF. In DNA, the CDR3 is TGTGCCAGCAGCTTTAACCCAGTAATCTCTGGAAACACCATATATTTT.

The V gene is TRBV27, the J gene TRBJ1-2, with a tentative D call TRBD1 (5 bases). Germline CDR1 is MNHEY and CDR2 is SMNVEV (reference sequence). The CDR3 has 16 residues. Trimming took off 5 bases at V and 4 bases at J, with 20 bases between the two ends. CDR3 sequence: CASSLWGGAGIYGYTF. CDR3 nucleotide sequence: TGTGCCAGCAGTCTCTGGGGAGGGGCAGGCATCTATGGCTACACCTTC.

This sequence joins TRBV5-4 and TRBJ2-2; a weak D match, TRBD1 (5 bases). V dropped 1 base and J dropped 7 bases, with 5 bases sitting between them. In germline, CDR1 is SGHNT, CDR2 YYREEE (reference sequence). CDR3 length: 12 amino acids. This CDR3 is CASSLTGGELFF. Written as DNA, the CDR3 is TGTGCCAGCAGCTTGACAGGCGGGGAGCTGTTTTTT.

V gene TRBV5-8 combines with J gene TRBJ1-1; 10 bases agree with TRBD1. V lost 2 bases, J lost 6 bases, and 10 bases stayed unmatched. CDR3 size: 16 residues. The germline gives CDR1 SGHTS, CDR2 YDEGEE. The CDR3 region has the DNA TGTGCCAGCAGCTTTGACAGGGGGCACGAGAGACCTGAAGCTTTCTTT. Translating gives CASSFDRGHERPEAFF.

J is TRBJ1-4 and V is TRBV7-9; a weak D match, TRBD1 (6 bases). The CDR3 loop spans 16 amino acids. CDR1 is SEHNR and CDR2 is FQNEAQ in the germline V gene (reference sequence). The V end lost 5 bases, the J end lost 8 bases, and 21 bases lay between the germline ends. The CDR3 region has the DNA TGTGCCAGCAGCCGCTCCGGTGGGGGCTTAAACGAAAAACTGTTTTTT. This gives the protein CASSRSGGGLNEKLFF.

The chain employs TRBV14 and TRBJ2-1; 13 bases agree with TRBD2. The length of the CDR3 is 15 residues. Germline V lookup: CDR1 SGHDN, CDR2 FVKESK. Trimming cost V 2 bases and J 9 bases; bases outside gene matches: 4. CDR3 sequence: CASSQRLAGGGEQFF. CDR3 nucleotides: TGTGCCAGCAGCCAACGACTAGCGGGAGGAGGTGAGCAGTTCTTC. The full variable domain, in which reference TRBV14 and TRBJ2-1 provide the parts outside the CDR3, is EAGVTQFPSHSVIEKGQTVTLRCDPISGHDNLYWYRRVMGKEIKFLLHFVKESKQDESGMPNNRFLAERTGGTYSTLKVQPAELEDSGVYFCASSQRLAGGGEQFFGPGTRLTVL.

The genes are TRBV7-9 and TRBJ2-1; 9 bases map to TRBD2. The CDR3 covers 18 residues. Germline CDR1 and CDR2: SEHNR and FQNEAQ (reference sequence). V dropped 3 bases and J dropped 5; count of bases not matched to a gene: 14. CDR3 sequence reads: CASSFGSAPSGTHNEQFF. CDR3 coding DNA: TGTGCCAGCAGCTTCGGCTCGGCTCCTAGCGGGACTCACAATGAGCAGTTCTTC.

This rearrangement joins TRBV5-1 to TRBJ2-1; D might be TRBD2 (6 bases). CDR1 and CDR2 (germline): SGHRS, YFSETQ. The CDR3 loop spans 13 amino acids. Trimming cost V 6 bases and J 8 bases, with 15 bases left between them. CDR3 DNA: TGCGCCAGCAACTCCCCCGGGGGATATGAGCAGTTCTTC. It is translated as CASNSPGGYEQFF.

This clone showed up just once. This chain uses TRBV4-2 with TRBJ2-1; D is ambiguous. Germline-derived CDR1 and CDR2 are LGHNA and YNFKEQ. Trimming cost V 0 bases and J 0 bases, with 6 bases left between them. This CDR3 has 15 residues. The CDR3 DNA reads TGTGCCAGCAGCCAAGAACTGTACTCCTACAATGAGCAGTTCTTC. Translated: CASSQELYSYNEQFF.

The V gene is TRBV5-6, the J gene TRBJ1-5, with D possibly TRBD1 on 5 matching bases. Looked up from germline, CDR1 is SGHDT and CDR2 is YYEEEE. This CDR3 contains 16 residues. The ends were cut back, 2 bases at V and 3 bases at J, with 15 bases in the middle. The DNA of the CDR3 is TGTGCCAGCAGCTTATGGGTAACAGGACCCAATCAGCCCCAGCATTTT. As protein: CASSLWVTGPNQPQHF.

The chain links TRBV14 to TRBJ2-7, with 10 bases aligning to TRBD2. With 4 bases clipped from V and 5 bases from J, the junction kept 11 bases outside the gene matches. Germline-derived CDR1 and CDR2 are SGHDN and FVKESK. There are 16 residues in the CDR3. The chain's CDR3 is CASSPLAGGRLHEQYF. CDR3 bases: TGTGCCAGCAGCCCTTTAGCGGGAGGTCGGTTGCACGAGCAGTACTTC.

This sequence joins TRBV27 and TRBJ2-3; D not resolved. Germline CDR1 is MNHEY and CDR2 is SMNVEV (reference sequence). V was shortened by 5 bases and J by 4 bases, with 10 bases between the two germline ends. The CDR3 consists of 13 residues. DNA for the CDR3: TGTGCCAGCAGTCCTACTCGGGCAGATACGCAGTATTTT. It encodes CASSPTRADTQYF.

V gene TRBV7-9 combines with J gene TRBJ1-2; D ambiguous. The CDR3 consists of 14 residues. CDR1 is SEHNR and CDR2 is FQNEAQ in the germline V gene (reference sequence). Trimming took 1 base from V and 4 from J, leaving 10 bases between them. This CDR3 reads CASSLGRPRYGYTF. The CDR3 DNA reads TGTGCCAGCAGCTTAGGGAGACCGCGCTATGGCTACACCTTC.

This chain uses TRBV28 with TRBJ2-7, with 9 bases aligning to TRBD2. This CDR3 region has 13 residues. V was pared by 10 bases and J by 3 bases, with 7 bases of the junction left unmatched. CDR1 is MDHEN and CDR2 is SYDVKM in the germline V gene. CDR3 residues: CATETSGDYEQYF. In nucleotides, the CDR3 is TGTGCCACCGAGACTAGCGGCGACTACGAGCAGTACTTC.

V usage is TRBV5-4 and J usage is TRBJ2-5; D gene uncertain. The CDR3 consists of 15 residues. From germline, CDR1 is SGHNT and CDR2 YYREEE (reference sequence). Trimming pared 4 bases from V and 1 base from J, leaving 14 bases between. In DNA, the CDR3 is TGTGCCAGCAGCCCCGCGACCGGGTCCCAAGAGACCCAGTACTTC. Its translation: CASSPATGSQETQYF.

The DNA for the CDR3 is TGCGCCAGCAGCCAAGTCCCAGAGGACAGGAAGGACCTCTCTGGGGCCAACGTCCTGACTTTC. This translates into CASSQVPEDRKDLSGANVLTF. V and J are TRBV4-1 and TRBJ2-6; 7 bases are a match to TRBD1. Trimming removed 1 base from V and 0 bases from J; junction bases left unmatched: 15. The CDR3 runs to 21 residues. Germline V gene data show CDR1 as MGHRA and CDR2 as YSYEKL.

The rearrangement links TRBV27 to TRBJ1-6; perhaps TRBD1 as D (6 bases). With 6 bases removed from V and 10 bases from J, the gap between germline ends came to 16 bases. This CDR3 has 14 amino acids. Per the germline V gene, CDR1 is MNHEY and CDR2 is SMNVEV (reference sequence). CDR3 nucleotides: TGTGCCAGCAGAAGCGGCAGGGGAAACTCACCCCTCCACTTT. Translating gives CASRSGRGNSPLHF.

The chain is built from TRBV5-1 and TRBJ1-1, with D possibly TRBD1 on 5 matching bases. Germline V gene lookup returns CDR1 SGHRS and CDR2 YFSETQ. The CDR3 spans 17 residues. Trimming pared 4 bases from V and 0 bases from J, leaving 19 bases between. CDR3 coding DNA: TGCGCCAGCAGCATACCCCGGGGGGAAGTCATGAACACTGAAGCTTTCTTT. Translated, it gives CASSIPRGEVMNTEAFF.